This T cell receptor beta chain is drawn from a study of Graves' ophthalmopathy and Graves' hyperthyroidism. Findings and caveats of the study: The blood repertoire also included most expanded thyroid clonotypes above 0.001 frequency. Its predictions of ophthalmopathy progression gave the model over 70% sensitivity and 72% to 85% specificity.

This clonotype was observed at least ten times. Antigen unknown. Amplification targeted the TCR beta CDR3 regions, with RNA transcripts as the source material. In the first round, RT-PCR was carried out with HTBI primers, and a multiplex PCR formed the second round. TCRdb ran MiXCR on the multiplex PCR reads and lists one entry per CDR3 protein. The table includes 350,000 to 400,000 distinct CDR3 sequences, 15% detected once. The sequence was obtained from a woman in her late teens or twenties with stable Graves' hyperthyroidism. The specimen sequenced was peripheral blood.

This CDR3 reads CASSYSPGLSQHF. The DNA for the CDR3 is TGTGCCAGCAGTTACTCGCCTGGCCTGTCCCAGCATTTT. The chain combines TRBV6-6 with TRBJ1-5; D remains unclear. Per germline, CDR1 MNHNY and CDR2 SVGAGI (reference sequence). Between the trimmed V and J ends, which lost 0 bases and 11 bases, there was a span of 11 bases. This CDR3 is 13 amino acids long.